The entry that follows covers one TCR beta chain sequence. These data come from a study of blood T cell repertoires in COVID-19. Germline V gene sequence: CDR1 SGDLS, CDR2 YYNGEE. This CDR3 contains 17 residues. The trim removed 1 base at V and 6 bases at J, leaving 9 bases unmatched. Assay: immunoSEQ multiplex PCR; the TCRdb copy retains only in-frame clones and omits some. The data show more than 150,000 clones, with approximately 87% seen just once and approximately 0.88% held by the top ten. The clonotype comes from a woman aged 18-29 years who had recovered from COVID-19. The genes are TRBV9 and TRBJ2-3; 12 bases match TRBD1. The specimen was peripheral blood. The CDR3 region is CASSVLIGTGGGDTQYF. The CDR3 region has the DNA TGTGCCAGCAGCGTACTTATCGGGACAGGGGGCGGCGATACGCAGTATTTT.